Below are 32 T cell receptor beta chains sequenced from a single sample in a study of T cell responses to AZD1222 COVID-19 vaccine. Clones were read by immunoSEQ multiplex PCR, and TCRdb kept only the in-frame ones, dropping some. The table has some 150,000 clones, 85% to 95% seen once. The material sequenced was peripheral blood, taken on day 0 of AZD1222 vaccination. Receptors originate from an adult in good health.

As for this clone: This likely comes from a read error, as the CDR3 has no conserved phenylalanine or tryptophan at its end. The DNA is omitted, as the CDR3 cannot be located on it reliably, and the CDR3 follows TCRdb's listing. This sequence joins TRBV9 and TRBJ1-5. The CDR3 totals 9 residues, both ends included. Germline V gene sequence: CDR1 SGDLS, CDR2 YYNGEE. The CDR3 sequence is CASSVEVFT.

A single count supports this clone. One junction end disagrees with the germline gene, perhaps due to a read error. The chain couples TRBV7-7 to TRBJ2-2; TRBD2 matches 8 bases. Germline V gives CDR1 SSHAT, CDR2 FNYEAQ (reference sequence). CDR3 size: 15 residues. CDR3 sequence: CASSLSGSAHGELFF. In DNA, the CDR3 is TGTGCTAGCAGCTTAAGCGGGAGTGCCCACGGGGAGCTGTTTTTT.

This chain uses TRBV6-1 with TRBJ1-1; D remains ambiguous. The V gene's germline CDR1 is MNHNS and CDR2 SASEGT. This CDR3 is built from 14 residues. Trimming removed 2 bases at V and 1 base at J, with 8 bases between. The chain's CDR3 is CASSESPWNTEAFF. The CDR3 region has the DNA TGTGCCAGCAGTGAATCCCCCTGGAACACTGAAGCTTTCTTT.

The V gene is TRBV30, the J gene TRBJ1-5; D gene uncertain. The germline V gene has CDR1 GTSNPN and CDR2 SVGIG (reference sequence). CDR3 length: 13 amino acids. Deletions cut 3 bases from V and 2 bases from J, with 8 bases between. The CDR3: CAWSKTGNQPQHF. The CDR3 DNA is TGTGCCTGGAGCAAAACGGGCAATCAGCCCCAGCATTTT.

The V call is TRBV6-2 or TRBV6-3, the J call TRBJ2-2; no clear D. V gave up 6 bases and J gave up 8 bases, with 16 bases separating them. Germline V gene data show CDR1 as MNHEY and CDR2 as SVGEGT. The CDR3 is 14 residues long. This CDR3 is CASSHLAVGGELFF. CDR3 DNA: TGTGCCAGCAGCCACCTCGCTGTTGGTGGGGAGCTGTTTTTT.

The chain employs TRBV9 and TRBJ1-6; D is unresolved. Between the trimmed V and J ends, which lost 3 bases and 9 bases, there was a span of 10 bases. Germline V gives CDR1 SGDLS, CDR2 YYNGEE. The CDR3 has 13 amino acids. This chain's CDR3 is CASSEDWGSPLHF. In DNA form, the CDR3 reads TGTGCCAGCAGCGAAGATTGGGGTTCACCCCTCCACTTT.

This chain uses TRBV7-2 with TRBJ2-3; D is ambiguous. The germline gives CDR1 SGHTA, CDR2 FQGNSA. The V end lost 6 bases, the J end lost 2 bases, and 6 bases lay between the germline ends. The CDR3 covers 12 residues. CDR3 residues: CASSRYTDTQYF. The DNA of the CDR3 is TGTGCCAGCAGTCGGTACACAGATACGCAGTATTTT.

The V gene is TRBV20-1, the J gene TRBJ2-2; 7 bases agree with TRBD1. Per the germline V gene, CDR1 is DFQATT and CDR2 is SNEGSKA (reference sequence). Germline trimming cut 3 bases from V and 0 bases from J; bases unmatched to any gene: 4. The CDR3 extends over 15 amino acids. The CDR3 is CSASPGQSNTGELFF. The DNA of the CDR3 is TGCAGTGCTAGTCCGGGACAGTCGAACACCGGGGAGCTGTTTTTT.

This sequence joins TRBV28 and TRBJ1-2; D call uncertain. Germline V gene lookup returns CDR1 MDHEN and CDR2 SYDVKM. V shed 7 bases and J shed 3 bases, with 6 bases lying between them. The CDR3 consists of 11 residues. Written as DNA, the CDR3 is TGTGCCAGCAACGTGGACTATGGCTACACCTTC. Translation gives CASNVDYGYTF.

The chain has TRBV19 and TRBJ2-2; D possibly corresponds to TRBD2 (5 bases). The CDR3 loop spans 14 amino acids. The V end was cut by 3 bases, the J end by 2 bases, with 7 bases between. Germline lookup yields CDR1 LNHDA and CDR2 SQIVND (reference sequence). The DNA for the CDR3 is TGTGCCAGTAGTATCGGACTTAACACCGGGGAGCTGTTTTTT. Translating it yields CASSIGLNTGELFF.

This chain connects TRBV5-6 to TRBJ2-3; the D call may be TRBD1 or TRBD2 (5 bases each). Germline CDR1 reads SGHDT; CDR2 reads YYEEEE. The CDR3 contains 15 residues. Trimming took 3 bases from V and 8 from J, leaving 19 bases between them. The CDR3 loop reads CASSSSGTLVTTQYF. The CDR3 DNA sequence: TGTGCCAGCAGCTCCTCTGGGACCTTAGTCACTACGCAGTATTTT.

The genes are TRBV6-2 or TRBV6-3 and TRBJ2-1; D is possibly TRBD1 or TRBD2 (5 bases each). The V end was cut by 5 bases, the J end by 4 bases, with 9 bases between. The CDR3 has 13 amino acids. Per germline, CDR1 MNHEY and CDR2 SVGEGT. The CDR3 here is CASSRDGYNEQFF. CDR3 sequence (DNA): TGTGCCAGCAGTAGGGACGGGTACAATGAGCAGTTCTTC.

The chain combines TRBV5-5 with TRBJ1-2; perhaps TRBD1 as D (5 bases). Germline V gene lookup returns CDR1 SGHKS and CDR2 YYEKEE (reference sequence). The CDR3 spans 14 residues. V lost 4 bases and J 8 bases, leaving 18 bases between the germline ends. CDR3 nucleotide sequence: TGTGCCAGCAGCCTTTTTGTGTTGGGGGTCGGCTACACCTTC. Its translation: CASSLFVLGVGYTF.

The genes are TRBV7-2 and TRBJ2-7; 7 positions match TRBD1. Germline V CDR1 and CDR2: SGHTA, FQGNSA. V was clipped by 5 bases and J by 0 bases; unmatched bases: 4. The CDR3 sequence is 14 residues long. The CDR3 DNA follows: TGTGCCAGCAGCCCCTGGGACAGCTCCTACGAGCAGTACTTC. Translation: CASSPWDSSYEQYF.

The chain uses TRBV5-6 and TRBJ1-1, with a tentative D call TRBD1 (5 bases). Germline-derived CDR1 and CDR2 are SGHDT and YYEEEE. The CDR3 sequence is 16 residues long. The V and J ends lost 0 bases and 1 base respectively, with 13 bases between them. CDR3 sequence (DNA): TGTGCCAGCAGCTTGGTTCCGGGGCGCGGGAACACTGAAGCTTTCTTT. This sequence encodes CASSLVPGRGNTEAFF.

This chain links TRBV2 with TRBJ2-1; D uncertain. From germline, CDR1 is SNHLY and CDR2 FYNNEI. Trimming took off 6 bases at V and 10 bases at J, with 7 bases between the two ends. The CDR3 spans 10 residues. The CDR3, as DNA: TGTGCCAGCAGCACTACCGAGCAGTTCTTC. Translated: CASSTTEQFF. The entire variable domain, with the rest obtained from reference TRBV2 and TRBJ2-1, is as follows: EPEVTQTPSHQVTQMGQEVILRCVPISNHLYFYWYRQILGQKVEFLVSFYNNEISEKSEIFDDQFSVERPDGSNFTLKIRSTKLEDSAMYFCASSTTEQFFGPGTRLTVL.

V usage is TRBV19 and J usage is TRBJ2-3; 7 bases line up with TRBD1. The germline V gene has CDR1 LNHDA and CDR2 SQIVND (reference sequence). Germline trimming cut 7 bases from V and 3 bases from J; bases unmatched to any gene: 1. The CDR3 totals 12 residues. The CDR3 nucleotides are TGTGCCAGTACGGGACAGACAGATACGCAGTATTTT. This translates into CASTGQTDTQYF. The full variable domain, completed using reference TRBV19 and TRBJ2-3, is DGGITQSPKYLFRKEGQNVTLSCEQNLNHDAMYWYRQDPGQGLRLIYYSQIVNDFQKGDIAEGYSVSREKKESFPLTVTSAQKNPTAFYLCASTGQTDTQYFGPGTRLTVL.

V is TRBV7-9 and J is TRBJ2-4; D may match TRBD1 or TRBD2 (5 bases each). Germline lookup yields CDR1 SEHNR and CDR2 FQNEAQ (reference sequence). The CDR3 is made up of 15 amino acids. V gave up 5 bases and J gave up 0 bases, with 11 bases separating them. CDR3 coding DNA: TGTGCCAGCAGCCCCCTTGGGGGAGCCAAAAACATTCAGTACTTC. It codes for CASSPLGGAKNIQYF.

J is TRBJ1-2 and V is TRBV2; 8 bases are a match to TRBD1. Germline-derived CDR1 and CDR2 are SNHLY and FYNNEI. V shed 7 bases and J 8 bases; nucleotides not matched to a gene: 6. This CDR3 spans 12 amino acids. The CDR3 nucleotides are TGTGCCAGCAACCATGACAGGGGAGGCTACACCTTC. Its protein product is CASNHDRGGYTF.

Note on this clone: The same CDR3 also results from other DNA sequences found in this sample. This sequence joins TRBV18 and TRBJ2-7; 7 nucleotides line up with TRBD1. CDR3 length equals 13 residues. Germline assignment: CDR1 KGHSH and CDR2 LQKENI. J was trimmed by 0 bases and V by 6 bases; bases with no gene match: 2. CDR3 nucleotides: TGTGCCAGCTCCAGGGACAGCTCCTACGAGCAGTACTTC. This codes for CASSRDSSYEQYF.

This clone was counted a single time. CDR3 DNA sequence: TGTGCCAGCATCCCGGGGGGGGACTCCGAGCAGTACTTC. Its protein product is CASIPGGDSEQYF. The gene calls are TRBV11-2 and TRBJ2-7, with 8 bases identical to TRBD2. V lost 7 bases to trimming and J lost 6 bases; unmatched junction nucleotides: 8. Germline V gene data show CDR1 as SGHAT and CDR2 as FQNNGV. The CDR3 sequence is 13 residues long.

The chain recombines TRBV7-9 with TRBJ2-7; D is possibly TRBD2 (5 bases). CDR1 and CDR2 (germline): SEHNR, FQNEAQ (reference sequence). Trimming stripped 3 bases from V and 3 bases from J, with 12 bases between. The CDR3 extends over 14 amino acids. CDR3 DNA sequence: TGTGCCAGCAGCTTCGGAGGTCCGGTCTACGAGCAGTACTTC. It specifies CASSFGGPVYEQYF.

The DNA for the CDR3 is TGTGCCAGCAGTTACTCTTGGGGGACTGAAGCTTTCTTT. Its translation is CASSYSWGTEAFF. The V call is TRBV6-5, the J call TRBJ1-1; D is perhaps TRBD1 (5 bases). The CDR3 is 13 residues long. The germline gives CDR1 MNHEY, CDR2 SVGAGI. The V end lost 0 bases, the J end lost 5 bases, and 7 bases lay between the germline ends.

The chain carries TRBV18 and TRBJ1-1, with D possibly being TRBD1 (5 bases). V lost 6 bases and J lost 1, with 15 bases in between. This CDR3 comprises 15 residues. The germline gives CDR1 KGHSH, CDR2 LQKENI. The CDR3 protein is CASSPKQAPNTEAFF. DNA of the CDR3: TGTGCCAGCTCTCCCAAACAGGCCCCGAACACTGAAGCTTTCTTT.

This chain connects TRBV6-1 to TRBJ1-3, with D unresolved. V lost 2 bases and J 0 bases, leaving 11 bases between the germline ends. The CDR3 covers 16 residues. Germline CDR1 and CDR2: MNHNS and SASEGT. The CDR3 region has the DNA TGTGCCAGCAGTGAATCCGACGGATCCTCTGGAAACACCATATATTTT. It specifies CASSESDGSSGNTIYF.

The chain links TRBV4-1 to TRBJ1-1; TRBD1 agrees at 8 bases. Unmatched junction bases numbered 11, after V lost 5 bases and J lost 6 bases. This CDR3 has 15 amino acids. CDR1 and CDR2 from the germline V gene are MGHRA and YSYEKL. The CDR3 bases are TGCGCCAGCAGCGCCCTACAGGGGGAGTATGCTGAAGCTTTCTTT. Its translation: CASSALQGEYAEAFF.

Here the CDR3 reads CASRYRGPLNTEAFF. CDR3 DNA: TGTGCCAGCAGATACAGGGGGCCACTGAACACTGAAGCTTTCTTT. The gene calls are TRBV27 and TRBJ1-1, with 9 bases fitting TRBD1. V was clipped by 6 bases and J by 0 bases; unmatched bases: 5. Per the germline V gene, CDR1 is MNHEY and CDR2 is SMNVEV (reference sequence). The length of the CDR3 is 15 residues.

CDR3 in DNA: TGCGCCAGCAAGTTGTGGGGGGTATCAGATACGCAGTATTTT. Its protein is CASKLWGVSDTQYF. V and J are TRBV10-2 and TRBJ2-3; possible D gene TRBD2, 6 bases. The CDR3 is made up of 14 amino acids. The ends were cut back, 7 bases at V and 4 bases at J, with 15 bases in the middle. Germline CDR1 and CDR2: WSHSY and SAAADI.

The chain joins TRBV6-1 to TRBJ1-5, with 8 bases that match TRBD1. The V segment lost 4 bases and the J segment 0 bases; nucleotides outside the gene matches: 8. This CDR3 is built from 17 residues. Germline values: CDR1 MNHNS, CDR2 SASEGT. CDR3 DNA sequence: TGTGCCAGCAGTGGACAGGGGTTAACCTATAGCAATCAGCCCCAGCATTTT. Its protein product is CASSGQGLTYSNQPQHF.

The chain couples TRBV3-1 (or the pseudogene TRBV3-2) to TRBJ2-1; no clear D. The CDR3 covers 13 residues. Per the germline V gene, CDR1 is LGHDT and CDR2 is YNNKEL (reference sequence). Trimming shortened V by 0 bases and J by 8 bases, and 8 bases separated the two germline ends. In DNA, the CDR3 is TGTGCCAGCAGCCAAGAATTCGGGTATGAGCAGTTCTTC. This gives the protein CASSQEFGYEQFF.

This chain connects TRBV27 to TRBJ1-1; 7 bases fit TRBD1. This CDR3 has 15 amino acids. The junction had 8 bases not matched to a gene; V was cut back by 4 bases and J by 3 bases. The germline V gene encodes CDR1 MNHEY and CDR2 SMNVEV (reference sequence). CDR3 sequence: CASSSQGLGHTEAFF. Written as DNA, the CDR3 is TGTGCCAGCAGTTCACAGGGGCTCGGGCACACTGAAGCTTTCTTT.

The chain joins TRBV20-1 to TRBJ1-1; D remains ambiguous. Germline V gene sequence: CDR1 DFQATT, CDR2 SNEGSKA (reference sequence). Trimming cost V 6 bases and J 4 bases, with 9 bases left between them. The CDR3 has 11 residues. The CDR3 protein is CSAALGTEAFF. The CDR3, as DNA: TGCAGTGCCGCATTAGGCACTGAAGCTTTCTTT.